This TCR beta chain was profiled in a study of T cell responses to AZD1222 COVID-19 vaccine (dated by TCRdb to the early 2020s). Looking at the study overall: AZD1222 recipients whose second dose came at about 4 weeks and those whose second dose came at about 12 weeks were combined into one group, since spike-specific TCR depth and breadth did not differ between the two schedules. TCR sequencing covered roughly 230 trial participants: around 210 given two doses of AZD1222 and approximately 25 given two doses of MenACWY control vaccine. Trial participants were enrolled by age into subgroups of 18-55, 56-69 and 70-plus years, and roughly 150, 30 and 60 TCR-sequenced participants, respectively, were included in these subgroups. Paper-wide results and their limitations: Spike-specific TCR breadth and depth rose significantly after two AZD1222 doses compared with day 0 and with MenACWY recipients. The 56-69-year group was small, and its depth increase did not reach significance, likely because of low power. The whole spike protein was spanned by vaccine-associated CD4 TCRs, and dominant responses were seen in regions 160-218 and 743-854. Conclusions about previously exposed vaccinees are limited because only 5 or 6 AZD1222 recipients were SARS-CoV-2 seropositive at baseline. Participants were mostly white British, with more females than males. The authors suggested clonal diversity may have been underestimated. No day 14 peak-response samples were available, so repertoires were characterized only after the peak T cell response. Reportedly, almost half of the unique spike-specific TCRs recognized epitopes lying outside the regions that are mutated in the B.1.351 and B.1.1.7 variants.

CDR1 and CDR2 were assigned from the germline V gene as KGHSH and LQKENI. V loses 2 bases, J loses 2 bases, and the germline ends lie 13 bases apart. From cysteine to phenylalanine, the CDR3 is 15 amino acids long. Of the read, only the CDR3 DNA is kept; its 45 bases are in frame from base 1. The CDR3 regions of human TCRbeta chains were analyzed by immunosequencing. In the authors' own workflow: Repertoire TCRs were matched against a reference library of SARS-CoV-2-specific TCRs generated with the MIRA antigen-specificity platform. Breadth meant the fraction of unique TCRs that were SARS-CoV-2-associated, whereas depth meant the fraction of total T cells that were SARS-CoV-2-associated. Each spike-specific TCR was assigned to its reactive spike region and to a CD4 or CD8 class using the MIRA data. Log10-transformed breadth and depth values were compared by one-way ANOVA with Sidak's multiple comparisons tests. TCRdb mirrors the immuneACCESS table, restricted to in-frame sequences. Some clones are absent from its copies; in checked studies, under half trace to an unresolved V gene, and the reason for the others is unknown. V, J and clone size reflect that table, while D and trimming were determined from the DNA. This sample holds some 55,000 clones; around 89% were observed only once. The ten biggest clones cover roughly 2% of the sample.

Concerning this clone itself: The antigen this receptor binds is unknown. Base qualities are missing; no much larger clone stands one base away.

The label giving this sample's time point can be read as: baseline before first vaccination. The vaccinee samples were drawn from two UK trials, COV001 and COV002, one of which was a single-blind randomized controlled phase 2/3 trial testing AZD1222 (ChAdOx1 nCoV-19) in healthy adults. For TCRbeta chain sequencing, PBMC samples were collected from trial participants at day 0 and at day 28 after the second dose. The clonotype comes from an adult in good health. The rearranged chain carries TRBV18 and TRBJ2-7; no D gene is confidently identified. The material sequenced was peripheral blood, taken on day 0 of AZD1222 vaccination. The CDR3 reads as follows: CASSPKAGLTYEQYF. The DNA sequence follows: TGTGCCAGCTCACCAAAAGCTGGGCTGACCTACGAGCAGTACTTC.